Sequencing of this TCR beta chain was carried out in a study of blood T cells in healthy people across ages. General study results and limits: TCR beta diversity per million T cells fell roughly linearly with age. A strong correlation was seen between TCR beta diversity and naive T cell percentage.

Each donor supplied around 9.9 milliliters of peripheral blood. Alongside a J-beta primer mix, a sample-barcoded 5' primer served in a second PCR lasting 7 to 11 cycles. TCRdb redid the calling of the 5' RACE reads with MiXCR, one entry per CDR3 protein. The data show about 940,000 distinct CDR3 sequences, roughly 50% seen once. CDR1 is MNHEY, CDR2 SMNVEV, per germline (reference sequence). This CDR3 contains 14 residues. The trim removed 7 bases at V and 3 bases at J, leaving 8 bases unmatched. As concerns this clonotype: What it binds is unknown.

The gene calls are TRBV27 and TRBJ1-2; 7 bases map to TRBD1. Sequencing was done on a sample of blood. The receptor comes from a man aged 30 to 45 in good health. The CDR3 here is CASTPQGGYYGYTF. CDR3 coding DNA: TGTGCCAGCACCCCCCAGGGGGGGTACTATGGCTACACCTTC.